The clone carrying this TCR beta chain has ten or more counts. The data were obtained in a study of T cells in Graves' hyperthyroidism and ophthalmopathy. Template material for amplifying TCR beta CDR3 regions consisted of RNA transcripts. TCR CDR3 regions were first amplified by RT-PCR with HTBI primers. A single record per CDR3 protein comes from TCRdb applying MiXCR to the multiplex PCR reads. The table records 540,000 or so distinct CDR3 sequences, about 45% of them present only once. From germline, CDR1 is LGHDT and CDR2 YNNKEL (reference sequence). The J segment lost 2 bases and the V segment lost 4 bases, leaving 2 bases of the junction unmatched. The CDR3 spans 15 residues.

The gene calls are TRBV3-1 and TRBJ1-5, with TRBD1 identical over 10 bases. This TCR was recovered from an adult woman with Graves' disease, either hyperthyroidism or ophthalmopathy (not recorded which). The sample consisted of peripheral blood or thyroid tissue (not recorded which). This chain's CDR3 is CASSRGTGGNQPQHF. CDR3 DNA: TGTGCCAGCAGCCGAGGGACAGGGGGCAATCAGCCCCAGCATTTT.